Listed below are T cell receptor beta chains from one sample, sequenced in a study of T cell changes during pregnancy in multiple sclerosis. Measured with immunoSEQ multiplex PCR; TCRdb has only the in-frame clones, and not every one. The table shows fewer than 50,000 clones, with roughly 91% occurring only once. The source was CD4+ T cells from peripheral blood mononuclear cells, collected in the first trimester of pregnancy. These receptors were collected from a female donor with multiple sclerosis, enrolled in a pregnancy study. The CDR3 runs from the conserved cysteine through the conserved F or W. D genes are given only for firm matches. The size of a clone is reported for some rows only, either as once, few or many, or as a class for expanded clones.

>TRBJ2-3|TRBV19|NA|TRBD1
TGTGCCAGTAGTGCGGGACAGGGGGCCACAGATACGCAGTATTTT
CASSAGQGATDTQYF
>TRBJ2-5|TRBV5-1|NA|TRBD1
TGCGCCAGCTCCGGGACAGGGGAAGGACAGACCCAGTACTTC
CASSGTGEGQTQYF
>TRBJ1-5|TRBV6-6|NA|NA
TGTGCCAGCACCCTAGGGGAGGGGAGTAGCAATCAGCCCCAGCATTTT
CASTLGEGSSNQPQHF
>TRBJ2-7|TRBV14|NA|TRBD2
TGTGCCAGCAGCCCCGCACTAGCGGGAAGGGACTACGAGCAGTACTTC
CASSPALAGRDYEQYF
>TRBJ2-2|TRBV29-1|NA|NA
TGCAGCGCTCGTGACACCGGGGAGCTGTTTTTT
CSARDTGELFF
>TRBJ2-7|TRBV2|NA|NA
TGTGCCAGCAGTTCATCGTTTACGCGTTCCTCCTACGAGCAGTACTTC
CASSSSFTRSSYEQYF
>TRBJ2-7|TRBV5-1|NA|TRBD1
TGCGCCAGCCAGGAGACAGGGCTGGGGGAGCAGTACTTC
CASQETGLGEQYF
>TRBJ2-5|TRBV7-7|NA|NA
TGTGCCAGCAGCTTAACAGGAACCCAAGAGACCCAGTACTTC
CASSLTGTQETQYF
>TRBJ2-7|TRBV5-1|NA|TRBD1
TGCGCCAGCAGCTTGGCCCCCGGGACAGGGAGCCACGAGCAGTACTTC
CASSLAPGTGSHEQYF
>TRBJ2-1|TRBV5-6|NA|NA
TGTGCCAGCAGCCCTACTAGCAGCCCATACAATGAGCAGTTCTTC
CASSPTSSPYNEQFF
>TRBJ1-2|TRBV4-2|few|NA
TGTGCCAGCAGCCAAGATCAGAACAGTGGTTATGGCTACACCTTC
CASSQDQNSGYGYTF
>TRBJ1-4|TRBV5-4|NA|NA
TGTGCCAGCAGCTTGGCCCGGCAAGGGGGTGAAAAACTGTTTTTT
CASSLARQGGEKLFF
>TRBJ1-1|TRBV30|few|TRBD1
TGTGCCTGGAGTCCCTACCTAGGGACAGAAGACTTT
CAWSPYLGTEDF
>TRBJ2-7|TRBV4-1|NA|NA
TGCGCCAGCAGCCAGGAACAGGGACGGACTTCCTACGAGCAGTACTTC
CASSQEQGRTSYEQYF
>TRBJ2-3|TRBV18|few|NA
TGTGCCAGCTCACCATTGAGACGAGCGGCAGATACGCAGTATTTT
CASSPLRRAADTQYF
>TRBJ2-1|TRBV5-1|NA|NA
TGCGCCAGCAGCTTCAATGGAGGCGGGGGCACCTACAATGAGCAGTTCTTC
CASSFNGGGGTYNEQFF
>TRBJ2-2|TRBV5-1|NA|NA
TGCGCCAGCTTTCCCCCGGACAGACTTAACACCGGGGAGCTGTTTTTT
CASFPPDRLNTGELFF
>TRBJ2-1|TRBV30|NA|NA
TGTGCCTGGAGTCCCCTGACTCAGGGAGGTGAGCAGTTCTTC
CAWSPLTQGGEQFF
>TRBJ1-1|TRBV19|few|NA
TGTGCCAGTACCACAGTTGGCCCGAACACTGAAGCTTTCTTT
CASTTVGPNTEAFF
>TRBJ2-3|TRBV5-1|NA|TRBD2
TGCGCCAGCAGCTTGGAAGTAGCGGGGGGGACAGATACGCAGTATTTT
CASSLEVAGGTDTQYF
>TRBJ2-3|TRBV4-2|NA|TRBD1
TGTGCCAGCAGCCAAACAGGGGAAGGAACAGATACGCAGTATTTT
CASSQTGEGTDTQYF
>TRBJ2-1|TRBV27|NA|TRBD2
TGTGCCAGCAGCCGGACTAGCGGGTTGGGGAGAAATGAGCAGTTCTTC
CASSRTSGLGRNEQFF
>TRBJ1-1|TRBV5-1|NA|NA
TGCGCCAGCAGCGCCGGACTGCCGAACACTGAAGCTTTCTTT
CASSAGLPNTEAFF
>TRBJ1-1|TRBV11-2|NA|NA
TGTGCCAGCAGGCACGCCGGGAGGAACACTGAAGCTTTCTTT
CASRHAGRNTEAFF
>TRBJ1-5|TRBV2|NA|TRBD1
TGTGCCAGCAGTGTCTCGGGACAGCTAAATCAGCCCCAGCATTTT
CASSVSGQLNQPQHF
>TRBJ1-2|TRBV28|NA|NA
TGTGCCACCCGGGGGGGATCCGTGGGTGGCTACACCTTC
CATRGGSVGGYTF
>TRBJ2-5|TRBV27|NA|NA
TGTGCCAGCAAGACAGGAGCCCAAGAGACCCAGTACTTC
CASKTGAQETQYF
>TRBJ2-7|TRBV7-2|once|NA
TGTGCCAGCAGCTTAGAGCCGAGTGGGAGGTACGAGCAGTACTTC
CASSLEPSGRYEQYF
>TRBJ1-4|TRBV5-4|NA|TRBD1
TGTGCCAGCAGCTTGGCAGGGGGCAGTGAAAAACTGTTTTTT
CASSLAGGSEKLFF
>TRBJ2-3|TRBV7-2|NA|NA
TGTGCCAGCAGCTTAAGCCGGGGGAGGACAGATACGCAGTATTTT
CASSLSRGRTDTQYF
>TRBJ1-3|TRBV18|NA|NA
TGTGCCAGCTCACCAGGGGGCCGCTCTGGAAACACCATATATTTT
CASSPGGRSGNTIYF
>TRBJ2-3|TRBV27|NA|NA
TGTGCCAGCAGTATATACGATCCAGGGCGAGATACGCAGTATTTT
CASSIYDPGRDTQYF
>TRBJ1-2|TRBV5-1|NA|TRBD1
TGCGCCAGCAGCTCAAGCGCGCAGGGGGGACTTTATGGCTACACCTTC
CASSSSAQGGLYGYTF
>TRBJ2-3|TRBV30|NA|NA
TGTGCCTGGAGTGTATGGGGCTCCCTGGGGGATACGCAGTATTTT
CAWSVWGSLGDTQYF
>TRBJ2-7|TRBV18|few|TRBD2
TGTGCCAGCTCACCCACTAGCGGGAGGGCCTACGAGCAGTACTTC
CASSPTSGRAYEQYF
>TRBJ2-5|TRBV9|NA|TRBD1
TGTGCCAGCAGCGTAGAAGGGACAGGGGAAGAGACCCAGTACTTC
CASSVEGTGEETQYF
>TRBJ2-3|TRBV11-1|NA|TRBD2
TGTGCCAGCAGTAACACGGGAGGGCCGTGGGATACGCAGTATTTT
CASSNTGGPWDTQYF
>TRBJ2-7|TRBV10-3|NA|TRBD2
TGTGCCATCAGTGACAGGGCACCCGGGACTAGCGGGAGTTTGGACGAGCAGTACTTC
CAISDRAPGTSGSLDEQYF
>TRBJ2-7|TRBV9|NA|TRBD2
TGTGCCAGCAGCGTACTACCCACTAGCGGGAGAGCCGCCCTTTCCTACGAGCAGTACTTC
CASSVLPTSGRAALSYEQYF
>TRBJ1-1|TRBV19|NA|NA
TGTGCCAGTAGTCGGAGGGCGGTCACTGAAGCTTTCTTT
CASSRRAVTEAFF
>TRBJ2-7|TRBV29-1|NA|TRBD1
TGCAGCGCACTCACCGGGACAGGGATATACGAGCAGTACTTC
CSALTGTGIYEQYF
>TRBJ1-3|TRBV19|NA|TRBD1
TGTGCCAGTCGGGGACAGGACGGAAACACCATATATTTT
CASRGQDGNTIYF
>TRBJ2-1|TRBV6-5|once|TRBD2
TGTGCCAGCAGGCGGAGGCGGGAGGGGGGGGCGGAGTTCTTC
CASRRRREGGAEFF
>TRBJ2-7|TRBV5-6|few|NA
TGTGCCAGCAGCTCCCTTGGTGACAGTTCCTCCTACGAGCAGTACTTC
CASSSLGDSSSYEQYF
>TRBJ2-1|TRBV5-1|NA|NA
TGCGCCAGCAGCTTGGATATAGCGAGGGCTCTTCACTCCTACAATGAGCAGTTCTTC
CASSLDIARALHSYNEQFF
>TRBJ2-7|TRBV7-2|NA|TRBD2
TGTGCCAGCAGCTTTCCTAGCGGGAGCTCCTACGAGCAGTACTTC
CASSFPSGSSYEQYF
>TRBJ2-7|TRBV4-1|NA|TRBD2
TGCGCCAGCAGCCAAGTAAGGGACTATGCCTACGAGCAGTACTTC
CASSQVRDYAYEQYF
>TRBJ2-3|TRBV7-9|NA|NA
TGTGCCAGCAGCTTAGTGACAGGACCCACAGATACGCAGTATTTT
CASSLVTGPTDTQYF
>TRBJ2-5|TRBV30|NA|TRBD1
TGTGCCTGGAGGGAACAGGGGGCGTGGGAGACCCAGTACTTC
CAWREQGAWETQYF
>TRBJ1-5|TRBV6-1|NA|TRBD1
TGTGCCAGCAGTGTATGGGGAACAGGGGGTCAGCCCCAGCATTTT
CASSVWGTGGQPQHF
>TRBJ2-4|TRBV6-1|NA|NA
TGTGCCAGCAGTGAAAACACACTACACGGCGGCATTCAGTACTTC
CASSENTLHGGIQYF
>TRBJ1-1|TRBV10-3|NA|NA
TGTGCCATCAGTGTAGGGGGGGCGTCCAGCACTGAAGCTTTCTTT
CAISVGGASSTEAFF
>TRBJ2-5|TRBV28|NA|NA
TGTGCCAGCAGTTTCGCGGTAACGACGGAGACCCAGTACTTC
CASSFAVTTETQYF
>TRBJ2-6|TRBV7-9|NA|NA
TGTGCCAGCAGCTTAGTTTCGGGGTCTGGGGCCAACGTCCTGACTTTC
CASSLVSGSGANVLTF